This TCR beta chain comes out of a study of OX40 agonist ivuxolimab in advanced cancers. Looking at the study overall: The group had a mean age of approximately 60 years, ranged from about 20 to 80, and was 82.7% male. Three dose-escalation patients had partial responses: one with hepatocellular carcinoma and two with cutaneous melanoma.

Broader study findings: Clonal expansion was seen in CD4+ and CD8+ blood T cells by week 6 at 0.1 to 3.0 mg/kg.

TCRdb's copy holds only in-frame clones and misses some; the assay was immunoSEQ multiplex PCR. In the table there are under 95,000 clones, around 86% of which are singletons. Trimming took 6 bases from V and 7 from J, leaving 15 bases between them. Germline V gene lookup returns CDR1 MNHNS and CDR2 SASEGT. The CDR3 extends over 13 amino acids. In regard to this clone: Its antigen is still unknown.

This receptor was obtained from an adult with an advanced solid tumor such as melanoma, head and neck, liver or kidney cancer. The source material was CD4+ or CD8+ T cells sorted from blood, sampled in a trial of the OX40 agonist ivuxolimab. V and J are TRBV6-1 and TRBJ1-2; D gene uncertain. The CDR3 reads CASSDLWTGGYTF. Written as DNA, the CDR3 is TGTGCCAGCAGCGACCTATGGACGGGTGGCTACACCTTC.